Below, 25 T cell receptor beta chains from the same sample are listed, as sequenced in a study of blood T cell repertoires in COVID-19. Profiled with immunoSEQ multiplex PCR; TCRdb holds only in-frame clones, not every one. The sample has 90,000 to 120,000 clones, 70% to 90% seen once; the top ten hold under 7.5%. Material for sequencing was peripheral blood. Source of these receptors: a woman aged 55 to 70 with acute or convalescent COVID-19.

The rearrangement joins TRBV20-1 to TRBJ1-1; D unclear. The V gene lost 3 bases and the J gene lost 4 bases, with 12 bases spanning the gap. This CDR3 spans 13 amino acids. Germline assignment: CDR1 DFQATT and CDR2 SNEGSKA (reference sequence). The CDR3 spells CSASPQTLTEAFF. In nucleotides, the CDR3 is TGCAGTGCTAGTCCACAGACACTCACTGAAGCTTTCTTT.

J is TRBJ2-5 and V is TRBV6-5; D might be TRBD1 (6 bases). The germline V and J ends were trimmed by 2 bases and 4 bases, with 11 bases remaining between them. The CDR3 length is 14 residues. CDR1 MNHEY and CDR2 SVGAGI come from the germline V gene. The CDR3 protein is CASSYRGIGETQYF. The CDR3 bases are TGTGCCAGCAGTTACAGGGGGATCGGAGAGACCCAGTACTTC.

The rearrangement uses TRBV18 and TRBJ1-1; TRBD1 aligns across 7 bases. Germline CDR1 reads KGHSH; CDR2 reads LQKENI. The J segment lost 0 bases and the V segment lost 8 bases, leaving 6 bases of the junction unmatched. The CDR3 runs 14 residues. The CDR3 bases are TGTGCCAGCCTCCCCCAGGGGGTGAACACTGAAGCTTTCTTT. This sequence encodes CASLPQGVNTEAFF.

This chain uses TRBV19 with TRBJ2-7; D uncertain. The V end lost 3 bases, the J end lost 0 bases, and 9 bases lay between the germline ends. Germline V lookup: CDR1 LNHDA, CDR2 SQIVND (reference sequence). The CDR3 is 14 amino acids. Here the CDR3 reads CASSMAQNSYEQYF. CDR3 nucleotides: TGTGCCAGTAGTATGGCACAGAACTCCTACGAGCAGTACTTC.

This clone was observed once. The chain combines TRBV18 with TRBJ1-4, with D possibly being TRBD1 (5 bases). CDR1 KGHSH and CDR2 LQKENI come from the germline V gene. Trimming shortened V by 3 bases and J by 8 bases, and 16 bases separated the two germline ends. This CDR3 spans 15 amino acids. The CDR3 DNA sequence: TGTGCCAGCTCACCCGAGAGTTTAAAGGGGGAAAAACTGTTTTTT. Translating it yields CASSPESLKGEKLFF.

The V and J genes are TRBV7-3 and TRBJ2-3, with 7 bases aligning to TRBD1. This CDR3 has 14 residues. Germline V CDR1 and CDR2: SGHTA, FQGTGA. V trimming: 5 bases; J trimming: 1 base; junction bases outside the gene matches: 3. In DNA form, the CDR3 reads TGTGCCAGCAGCCTCGACAGGGGCACAGATACGCAGTATTTT. Its translation: CASSLDRGTDTQYF.

There are a few counts of this clone. The V call is TRBV28, the J call TRBJ1-5; D may be TRBD1 (5 bases). Germline CDR1 reads MDHEN; CDR2 reads SYDVKM. CDR3 length: 16 residues. V was pared by 7 bases and J by 6 bases, with 22 bases between. Here the CDR3 reads CASTVGGIGEGQPQHF. The CDR3 DNA reads as TGTGCCAGCACCGTGGGGGGGATTGGTGAGGGTCAGCCCCAGCATTTT. The whole variable domain, filled in from reference TRBV28 and TRBJ1-5, reads DVKVTQSSRYLVKRTGEKVFLECVQDMDHENMFWYRQDPGLGLRLIYFSYDVKMKEKGDIPEGYSVSREKKERFSLILESASTNQTSMYLCASTVGGIGEGQPQHFGDGTRLSIL.

The chain uses TRBV3-1 (or the pseudogene TRBV3-2) and TRBJ1-2; no clear D. CDR1 and CDR2 (germline): LGHDT, YNNKEL (reference sequence). V was trimmed by 0 bases and J by 12 bases, leaving 8 bases between them. The CDR3 extends over 11 amino acids. The chain's CDR3 is CASSQEASNTF. Written as DNA, the CDR3 is TGTGCCAGCAGCCAAGAGGCCTCCAACACCTTC.

In this sample, this clone turned up a few times. The rearrangement joins TRBV25-1 to TRBJ2-3; D is ambiguous. Germline CDR1 is MGHDK and CDR2 is SYGVNS. V gave up 8 bases and J gave up 2 bases, with 5 bases separating them. CDR3 length: 11 residues. CDR3 loop: CASRNTDTQYF. The DNA of the CDR3 is TGTGCCAGCCGTAACACAGATACGCAGTATTTT.

V is TRBV5-1 and J is TRBJ1-4; TRBD1 is a possible D gene (6 bases). The CDR3 length is 15 residues. CDR1 and CDR2 (germline): SGHRS, YFSETQ. The ends were cut back, 4 bases at V and 8 bases at J, with 18 bases in the middle. Here the CDR3 reads CASSTGRGGGEKLFF. The DNA for the CDR3 is TGCGCCAGCAGCACCGGTAGGGGGGGAGGCGAAAAACTGTTTTTT.

This clone was picked up a small number of times. The chain has TRBV5-4 and TRBJ2-1; perhaps TRBD2 as D (5 bases). V lost 0 bases and J lost 7, with 17 bases in between. There are 16 residues in the CDR3. The germline CDR1 and CDR2 sequences are SGHNT and YYREEE (reference sequence). CDR3 in DNA: TGTGCCAGCAGCTTGGGAGGGCCTCTATTGGGAAATGAGCAGTTCTTC. This encodes CASSLGGPLLGNEQFF.

This rearrangement joins TRBV19 to TRBJ1-2; 10 bases agree with TRBD1. The CDR3 loop spans 16 amino acids. Germline loops: CDR1 LNHDA, CDR2 SQIVND (reference sequence). With 3 bases clipped from V and 3 bases from J, the junction kept 7 bases outside the gene matches. The CDR3 coding sequence is TGTGCCAGTAGTATGGGACAGGGGAATCCCTACTATGGCTACACCTTC. It yields the protein CASSMGQGNPYYGYTF.

J is TRBJ2-3 and V is TRBV14; 11 bases agree with TRBD2. The J segment lost 3 bases and the V segment lost 3 bases, leaving 2 bases of the junction unmatched. CDR3 length: 15 amino acids. CDR1 and CDR2 from the germline V gene are SGHDN and FVKESK. CDR3 in amino acids: CASSQLAGGTDTQYF. As DNA, the CDR3 is TGTGCCAGCAGCCAGCTAGCGGGAGGAACAGATACGCAGTATTTT.

The CDR3 DNA reads TGTGCCAGCAGCAAGAGCCGCGACAGGGTCTCTAACGGTAGTACTGAAGCTTTCTTT. This gives the protein CASSKSRDRVSNGSTEAFF. The chain carries TRBV21-1 and TRBJ1-1; TRBD1 was called by the table and not checked on the DNA. TRBV21-1 has pseudogene status. This CDR3 region has 19 residues.

The chain couples TRBV3-1 (or the pseudogene TRBV3-2) to TRBJ2-3; TRBD1 agrees at 9 bases. V lost 3 bases, J lost 6 bases, and 4 bases stayed unmatched. The germline CDR1 and CDR2 sequences are LGHDT and YNNKEL (reference sequence). The length of the CDR3 is 14 residues. The CDR3 DNA is TGTGCCAGCAGCCAGGGGACAGGGAAGGATACGCAGTATTTT. Its protein is CASSQGTGKDTQYF.

The V and J genes are TRBV5-1 and TRBJ1-5, with 7 bases aligning to TRBD1. The CDR3 runs 14 residues. Germline CDR1 SGHRS, CDR2 YFSETQ. Germline trimming cut 3 bases from V and 4 bases from J; bases unmatched to any gene: 4. The chain's CDR3 is CASSWDSPNQPQHF. The CDR3 DNA reads TGCGCCAGCAGCTGGGACAGCCCTAATCAGCCCCAGCATTTT. Full variable domain (rest looked up from reference TRBV5-1 and TRBJ1-5): KAGVTQTPRYLIKTRGQQVTLSCSPISGHRSVSWYQQTPGQGLQFLFEYFSETQRNKGNFPGRFSGRQFSNSRSEMNVSTLELGDSALYLCASSWDSPNQPQHFGDGTRLSIL.

J is TRBJ2-1 and V is TRBV9; maybe TRBD2 (5 bases). The CDR3 consists of 13 residues. Germline V gives CDR1 SGDLS, CDR2 YYNGEE. V dropped 4 bases and J dropped 7 bases, with 12 bases sitting between them. This CDR3 reads CASSPHSGNEQFF. As DNA, the CDR3 is TGTGCCAGCAGCCCCCACTCGGGAAATGAGCAGTTCTTC.

The V gene is TRBV2, the J gene TRBJ2-7; 8 bases are shared with TRBD1. Germline assignment: CDR1 SNHLY and CDR2 FYNNEI. This CDR3 is 14 amino acids long. Losses at the gene ends were 6 bases for V and 4 bases for J; bases not matched to a gene: 8. The CDR3 region has the DNA TGTGCCAGCAGGGAACCGGGACAGGCATACGAGCAGTACTTC. It encodes CASREPGQAYEQYF.

The chain employs TRBV5-1 and TRBJ2-5, with D maybe TRBD1 (5 bases). The CDR3 totals 14 residues. Germline loops: CDR1 SGHRS, CDR2 YFSETQ. V lost 4 bases and J lost 1, with 11 bases in between. As DNA, the CDR3 is TGCGCCAGCAGCGCCCAGGGTGGCCAAGAGACCCAGTACTTC. Amino acids: CASSAQGGQETQYF. The full variable domain, completed using reference TRBV5-1 and TRBJ2-5, is KAGVTQTPRYLIKTRGQQVTLSCSPISGHRSVSWYQQTPGQGLQFLFEYFSETQRNKGNFPGRFSGRQFSNSRSEMNVSTLELGDSALYLCASSAQGGQETQYFGPGTRLLVL.

A few counts support this clone. This sequence joins TRBV24-1 and TRBJ1-5; perhaps TRBD1 as D (5 bases). The V end was cut by 0 bases, the J end by 6 bases, with 8 bases between. Germline V gives CDR1 KGHDR, CDR2 SFDVKD. The CDR3 length is 14 residues. The CDR3 protein is CATSDLATVQPQHF. CDR3 bases: TGTGCCACCAGTGATTTGGCGACAGTTCAGCCCCAGCATTTT.

V usage is TRBV6-6 and J usage is TRBJ1-1; D ambiguous. Deletions cut 2 bases from V and 2 bases from J, with 6 bases between. The CDR3 totals 13 residues. The V gene's germline CDR1 is MNHNY and CDR2 SVGAGI (reference sequence). The CDR3 sequence: CASSYTSNTEAFF. CDR3 bases: TGTGCCAGCAGTTACACAAGTAACACTGAAGCTTTCTTT.

J is TRBJ2-7 and V is TRBV5-8, with D unclear. Germline V gene sequence: CDR1 SGHTS, CDR2 YDEGEE. The CDR3 loop spans 13 amino acids. The V end was cut by 0 bases, the J end by 5 bases, with 9 bases between. The CDR3 DNA follows: TGTGCCAGCAGCTTGGAGTGGGCCGACGAGCAGTACTTC. Encoded protein: CASSLEWADEQYF.

The rearrangement links TRBV27 to TRBJ1-2, with a weak D call TRBD1 (5 bases). The CDR3 runs 13 residues. V was trimmed by 3 bases and J by 8 bases, leaving 13 bases between them. Germline CDR1 MNHEY, CDR2 SMNVEV (reference sequence). The CDR3 DNA reads as TGTGCCAGCAGTTTCACCAGGGAATCGGGCTACACCTTC. Translated, it gives CASSFTRESGYTF.

CDR3 region: CSVGQGYHGYTF. The CDR3 DNA follows: TGCAGCGTTGGACAGGGTTATCATGGCTACACCTTC. This chain links TRBV29-1 with TRBJ1-2; 7 nucleotides line up with TRBD1. The length of the CDR3 is 12 residues. Unmatched junction bases numbered 5, after V lost 4 bases and J lost 6 bases. The germline V gene has CDR1 SQVTM and CDR2 ANQGSEA.

J is TRBJ2-5 and V is TRBV28, with 14 positions matching TRBD2. Trimming removed 5 bases from V and 5 bases from J; junction bases left unmatched: 4. Germline V gene lookup returns CDR1 MDHEN and CDR2 SYDVKM. The CDR3 sequence is 15 residues long. The CDR3 loop is CASSPTSGRGETQYF. The CDR3 nucleotides read TGTGCCAGCAGTCCGACTAGCGGGAGGGGGGAGACCCAGTACTTC.